This entry lists 14 T cell receptor beta chains sequenced from one sample in a study of T cell responses to AZD1222 COVID-19 vaccine. Assay: immunoSEQ multiplex PCR; the TCRdb copy retains only in-frame clones and omits some. The sample includes 110,000 to 150,000 clones, 70% to 90% of them seen just once. The sequenced sample was peripheral blood, obtained on day 0 of AZD1222 vaccination. These receptor sequences come from an adult in good health.

The genes are TRBV2 and TRBJ2-7; 7 positions match TRBD2. CDR3 length: 13 amino acids. The germline CDR1 and CDR2 sequences are SNHLY and FYNNEI. J lost 3 bases, V lost 8 bases, and 7 bases had no gene match. The CDR3 DNA reads as TGTGCCAGCCTTAAGCGGGAAAGCTACGAGCAGTACTTC. Translated, it gives CASLKRESYEQYF.

The chain couples TRBV9 to TRBJ1-2; D is ambiguous. V shed 3 bases and J shed 4 bases, with 10 bases lying between them. CDR3 length equals 13 residues. The germline V gene encodes CDR1 SGDLS and CDR2 YYNGEE. The CDR3 DNA reads as TGTGCCAGCAGCGGAGCAACGGGCTATGGCTACACCTTC. This sequence encodes CASSGATGYGYTF.

This clone was counted a few times. Other nucleotide sequences in the sample specify the same CDR3. The rearrangement links TRBV11-2 to TRBJ1-3; D unclear. The CDR3 runs 17 residues. Trimming took off 1 base at V and 0 bases at J, with 13 bases between the two ends. Germline values: CDR1 SGHAT, CDR2 FQNNGV. The CDR3 reads CASSLAPDGVSGNTIYF. The DNA for the CDR3 is TGTGCCAGCAGCTTAGCGCCCGACGGAGTCTCTGGAAACACCATATATTTT.

The rearrangement joins TRBV10-3 to TRBJ2-1; 9 bases are shared with TRBD2. The CDR3 extends over 13 amino acids. V was clipped by 6 bases and J by 8 bases; unmatched bases: 5. Germline values: CDR1 ENHRY, CDR2 SYGVKD. CDR3 in DNA: TGTGCCATCAGGACGGGACTAGCCTATGAGCAGTTCTTC. Its translation is CAIRTGLAYEQFF.

This clone was observed a single time. The chain couples TRBV5-4 to TRBJ2-5; 9 bases are a match to TRBD1. Germline CDR1 is SGHNT and CDR2 is YYREEE (reference sequence). The CDR3 spans 14 residues. Losses at the gene ends were 4 bases for V and 4 bases for J; bases not matched to a gene: 5. The CDR3 loop is CASSPMDRGETQYF. The DNA for the CDR3 is TGTGCCAGCAGCCCGATGGACAGGGGAGAGACCCAGTACTTC.

The CDR3 DNA follows: TGTGCCAGTGGGAGAGGCACAGATACGCAGTATTTT. Protein product: CASGRGTDTQYF. The chain couples TRBV19 to TRBJ2-3; a possible D gene is TRBD2 (5 bases). CDR3 size: 12 residues. Per the germline V gene, CDR1 is LNHDA and CDR2 is SQIVND (reference sequence). V was clipped by 8 bases and J by 1 base, with 7 bases between them.

This chain links TRBV7-2 with TRBJ1-3; tentative D call: TRBD1 (5 bases). Germline assignment: CDR1 SGHTA and CDR2 FQGNSA. V was shortened by 0 bases and J by 8 bases, with 5 bases between the two germline ends. The CDR3 loop spans 12 amino acids. The CDR3 sequence is CASSLAGDTIYF. CDR3 coding DNA: TGTGCCAGCAGCTTAGCAGGGGACACCATATATTTT.

This CDR3 reads CASTATGGMNTQYF. The CDR3 DNA reads as TGTGCCAGCACCGCGACAGGGGGCATGAATACGCAGTATTTT. This sequence joins TRBV27 and TRBJ2-3, with 10 bases identical to TRBD1. From germline, CDR1 is MNHEY and CDR2 SMNVEV (reference sequence). V shed 7 bases, J shed 7 bases, and the junction held 8 bases outside the gene matches. This CDR3 is built from 14 residues.

Comments on this clone: This specimen includes other DNA sequences encoding the same CDR3. The chain joins TRBV6-5 to TRBJ2-1; TRBD2 matches 8 bases. CDR3 length: 15 residues. V lost 4 bases, J lost 7 bases, and 9 bases stayed unmatched. Germline CDR1 reads MNHEY; CDR2 reads SVGAGI. This CDR3 is CASSSTRGRSNEQFF. Here the CDR3 DNA reads TGTGCCAGCAGTTCTACCCGCGGGAGGAGTAATGAGCAGTTCTTC.

This chain joins TRBV25-1 and TRBJ2-1; weak D call: TRBD1 (6 bases). V lost 1 base to trimming and J lost 9 bases, with 10 bases between them. Germline V gene sequence: CDR1 MGHDK, CDR2 SYGVNS. The length of the CDR3 is 13 residues. The CDR3 is CASSESWGPEQFF. In nucleotides, the CDR3 is TGTGCCAGCAGTGAATCGTGGGGGCCTGAGCAGTTCTTC.

The chain joins TRBV19 to TRBJ2-2; TRBD1 aligns across 10 bases. CDR3 size: 16 residues. CDR1 is LNHDA, CDR2 SQIVND, per germline (reference sequence). V lost 11 bases to trimming and J lost 1 base; unmatched junction nucleotides: 10. As DNA, the CDR3 is TGTGCCTACCTACCCGGGACAGGGGAGAACACCGGGGAGCTGTTTTTT. Its translation: CAYLPGTGENTGELFF.

The CDR3 sequence: CASSQPDGQSTDTQYF. As DNA, the CDR3 is TGCGCCAGCAGCCAACCTGACGGGCAAAGCACAGATACGCAGTATTTT. This sequence joins TRBV5-1 and TRBJ2-3; D uncertain. This CDR3 has 16 residues. Germline loops: CDR1 SGHRS, CDR2 YFSETQ. V was shortened by 4 bases and J by 0 bases, with 15 bases between the two germline ends. Combining the CDR3 with reference TRBV5-1 and TRBJ2-3 gives the whole variable domain KAGVTQTPRYLIKTRGQQVTLSCSPISGHRSVSWYQQTPGQGLQFLFEYFSETQRNKGNFPGRFSGRQFSNSRSEMNVSTLELGDSALYLCASSQPDGQSTDTQYFGPGTRLTVL.

The chain couples TRBV3-1 (or the pseudogene TRBV3-2) to TRBJ2-3, with 8 bases lining up with TRBD2. The CDR3 covers 14 residues. With V trimmed by 4 bases and J by 5 bases, 5 bases remained unmatched. From germline, CDR1 is LGHDT and CDR2 YNNKEL (reference sequence). The CDR3 is CASSPAGGVDTQYF. CDR3 DNA: TGTGCCAGCAGCCCGGCGGGGGGTGTAGATACGCAGTATTTT.

In DNA form, the CDR3 reads TGTGCCACGAAAACACCCGGGTCGGACAAAAACATTCAGTACTTC. It specifies CATKTPGSDKNIQYF. The chain combines TRBV24-1 with TRBJ2-4, with D uncertain. The ends were cut back, 10 bases at V and 3 bases at J, with 18 bases in the middle. The CDR3 covers 15 residues. Germline CDR1 and CDR2: KGHDR and SFDVKD.